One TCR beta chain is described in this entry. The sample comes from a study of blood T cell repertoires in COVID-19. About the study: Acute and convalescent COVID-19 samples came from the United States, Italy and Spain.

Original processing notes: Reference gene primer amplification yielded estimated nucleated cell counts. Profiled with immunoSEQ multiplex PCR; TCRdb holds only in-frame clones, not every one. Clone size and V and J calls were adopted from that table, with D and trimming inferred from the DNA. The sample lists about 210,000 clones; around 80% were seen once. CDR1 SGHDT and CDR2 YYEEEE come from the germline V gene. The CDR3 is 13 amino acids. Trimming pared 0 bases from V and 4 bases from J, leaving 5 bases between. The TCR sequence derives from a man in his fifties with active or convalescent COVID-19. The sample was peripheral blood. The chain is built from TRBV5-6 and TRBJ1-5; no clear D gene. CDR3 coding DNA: TGTGCCAGCAGCTTGGGGGCTAATCAGCCCCAGCATTTT. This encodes CASSLGANQPQHF.